These 4 T cell receptor beta chains came from one sample sequenced in a study of graft-versus-host responses after intestinal transplantation. Here immunoSEQ multiplex PCR was the method, and the copy in TCRdb shows in-frame clones only, minus some. This sample yields tens of thousands of clones, of which roughly 92% are seen a single time; 6.7% belongs to the top ten. The material was bone marrow, obtained approximately 700 days after intestinal transplantation. The receptors originated from a human patient who received an intestinal transplant, so some T cells may come from the graft donor.

The CDR3 nucleotides are TGTGCCAGCAGTTTATCTAAGGACAAAAATCAGCCCCAGCATTTT. This gives the protein CASSLSKDKNQPQHF. This chain links TRBV27 with TRBJ1-5; maybe TRBD1 (5 bases). V lost 0 bases and J 4 bases, leaving 10 bases between the germline ends. The germline V gene encodes CDR1 MNHEY and CDR2 SMNVEV (reference sequence). This CDR3 has 15 amino acids.

This chain connects TRBV4-2 to TRBJ2-2; 7 bases align to TRBD2. J was trimmed by 4 bases and V by 1 base; bases with no gene match: 6. CDR3 size: 16 residues. Germline-derived CDR1 and CDR2 are LGHNA and YNFKEQ. The CDR3 nucleotides are TGTGCCAGCAGCCAAGGGGGAGGGACCTCCACCGGGGAGCTGTTTTTT. Translation gives CASSQGGGTSTGELFF.

This chain connects TRBV6-5 to TRBJ2-7; a weak D match, TRBD1 (6 bases). The CDR3 is 15 amino acids. V dropped 6 bases and J dropped 5 bases, with 20 bases sitting between them. The germline V gene has CDR1 MNHEY and CDR2 SVGAGI. The CDR3 protein is CASSLRKKTGNEQYF. Written as DNA, the CDR3 is TGTGCCAGCAGCCTCAGAAAAAAGACAGGAAACGAGCAGTACTTC.

Details on this clone: The conserved final phenylalanine or tryptophan is absent from the CDR3, which likely points to a read error. The CDR3 DNA reads TGTGCCAGCTCACCTCCGGGGGGCTCTGGCTACACCCTC. Amino acid sequence: CASSPPGGSGYTL. J is TRBJ1-2 and V is TRBV18; D may be TRBD1 (6 bases). From germline, CDR1 is KGHSH and CDR2 LQKENI. The V end lost 3 bases, the J end lost 7 bases, and 12 bases lay between the germline ends. The CDR3 loop spans 13 amino acids.